Following are 23 T cell receptor beta chains from one sample sequenced in a study of breast tumors, draining lymph nodes, adjacent tissues. One entry per CDR3 protein results from TCRdb running MiXCR on the multiplex PCR reads. The sample consists of approximately 230,000 distinct CDR3 sequences, less than 35% of them appearing once. The lymph nodes were axillary draining lymph nodes from breast cancer patients. Sequencing input: axillary lymph node tissue. These receptors were obtained from a female donor with breast cancer. Some clones in this sample may be carry-over from other donors' samples.

The sample holds many counts of this clonotype. This chain connects TRBV6-1 to TRBJ2-5; 13 nucleotides line up with TRBD2. The CDR3 spans 15 residues. The V gene's germline CDR1 is MNHNS and CDR2 SASEGT. V shed 4 bases and J 7 bases; nucleotides not matched to a gene: 6. CDR3 DNA sequence: TGTGCCAGCAGTGCTGGGACTAGCGGGGTGGTGACCCAGTACTTC. It translates to CASSAGTSGVVTQYF.

The J gene is TRBJ2-1, the V gene TRBV29-1; 7 bases fit TRBD2. The CDR3 length is 16 residues. Germline V gives CDR1 SQVTM, CDR2 ANQGSEA. The V and J ends lost 7 bases and 4 bases, in that order; junction bases with no gene match: 16. The CDR3 DNA reads TGCAGCGCCAGCAGCTACGGGAGGCCATGGTACAATGAGCAGTTCTTC. This translates into CSASSYGRPWYNEQFF.

This clonotype showed up many times. The chain couples TRBV20-1 to TRBJ2-6; D unclear. CDR1 is DFQATT, CDR2 SNEGSKA, per germline (reference sequence). V was pared by 6 bases and J by 0 bases, with 15 bases between. The CDR3 sequence is 16 residues long. CDR3: CSARSQGRSGANVLTF. The CDR3 region has the DNA TGCAGTGCACGGTCACAAGGCCGCTCTGGGGCCAACGTCCTGACTTTC.

This clonotype was counted between two and nine times. The chain carries TRBV27 and TRBJ2-3; 8 positions match TRBD2. The V gene end was trimmed by 5 bases and the J gene end by 6 bases; junction bases not matched to a gene: 7. The CDR3 is made up of 14 amino acids. CDR1 and CDR2 from the germline V gene are MNHEY and SMNVEV (reference sequence). The CDR3 DNA reads TGTGCCAGCAGTATTCGACAGCGGGGGGATACGCAGTATTTT. This encodes CASSIRQRGDTQYF.

This clonotype was seen many times. This rearrangement joins TRBV20-1 to TRBJ2-1, with 8 bases matching TRBD1. The ends lost 0 bases at V and 0 bases at J; junction bases unmatched: 4. Germline V gene sequence: CDR1 DFQATT, CDR2 SNEGSKA (reference sequence). This CDR3 has 16 residues. Written as DNA, the CDR3 is TGCAGTGCTAGAGATTCAGGGGGCAGCTCCTACAATGAGCAGTTCTTC. Translated: CSARDSGGSSYNEQFF.

This clonotype was recorded at least ten times. This may come from a read error, since a much larger clone is one base off. Given the absence of the conserved phenylalanine or tryptophan at the CDR3 end, a read error is likely. This sequence joins TRBV7-9 and TRBJ2-7; D is unresolved. Trimming cost V 5 bases and J 2 bases, with 13 bases left between them. Germline V gives CDR1 SEHNR, CDR2 FQNEAQ (reference sequence). This CDR3 is built from 14 residues. The CDR3 coding sequence is TGTGCCAGCAGCCCCCCGGGTAGAGCCTACGAGCAGTACCTC. This encodes CASSPPGRAYEQYL.

As concerns this clonotype: A much larger clonotype is one base distant, so this may be a read error. The chain joins TRBV5-5 to TRBJ1-3; 7 bases fit TRBD1. J was trimmed by 4 bases and V by 4 bases; bases with no gene match: 11. Germline lookup yields CDR1 SGHKS and CDR2 YYEKEE (reference sequence). CDR3 length: 16 residues. CDR3: CASSLGTASSGNTIYF. The CDR3 coding sequence is TGTGCCAGCAGCCTCGGGACAGCTTCTTCGGGAAACACCATATATTTT.

This clonotype has only a few counts. The V call is TRBV3-1, the J call TRBJ2-5; TRBD2 might be the D (7 bases). The end of the DNA fits TRBJ2-1 better, so the J call may be wrong. This CDR3 is built from 15 residues. Per the germline V gene, CDR1 is LGHDT and CDR2 is YNNKEL (reference sequence). The CDR3 loop is CASSPFWGGGNEQFF. The CDR3 nucleotides read TGTGCCAGCAGCCCTTTTTGGGGAGGGGGCAATGAGCAGTTCTTC.

V is TRBV15 and J is TRBJ1-5, with D hard to call. CDR1 and CDR2 (germline): LNHNV, YYDKDF (reference sequence). Between the trimmed V and J ends, which lost 1 base and 0 bases, there was a span of 7 bases. This CDR3 contains 15 residues. The CDR3 region is CATSRGSISNQPQHF. The CDR3 DNA reads as TGTGCCACCAGCAGAGGATCCATTAGCAATCAGCCCCAGCATTTT.

The chain uses TRBV5-8 and TRBJ2-2, with 10 bases matching TRBD2. Germline V lookup: CDR1 SGHTS, CDR2 YDEGEE. CDR3 length equals 18 residues. The V segment lost 0 bases and the J segment 0 bases; nucleotides outside the gene matches: 5. The CDR3, as DNA: TGTGCCAGCAGCTTGGTGTCTAGCGGGGGCGCGAACACCGGGGAGCTGTTTTTT. It encodes CASSLVSSGGANTGELFF. The full variable domain, with the rest looked up from reference TRBV5-8 and TRBJ2-2, is EAGVTQSPTHLIKTRGQQATLRCSPISGHTSVYWYQQALGLGLQFLLWYDEGEERNRGNFPPRFSGRQFPNYSSELNVNALELEDSALYLCASSLVSSGGANTGELFFGEGSRLTVL.

This clonotype was observed many times. This rearrangement joins TRBV20-1 to TRBJ1-2, with 8 bases fitting TRBD1. V lost 3 bases and J lost 5; bases outside the gene matches: 8. The CDR3 runs 14 residues. Germline lookup yields CDR1 DFQATT and CDR2 SNEGSKA (reference sequence). The DNA for the CDR3 is TGCAGTGCTAGGGAGGGCAGGGGGCTATATGGCTACACCTTC. Its protein product is CSAREGRGLYGYTF.

This clonotype was observed many times. The V gene is TRBV29-1, the J gene TRBJ2-3, with 7 bases matching TRBD2. Germline assignment: CDR1 SQVTM and CDR2 ANQGSEA. V dropped 3 bases and J dropped 2; count of bases not matched to a gene: 11. This CDR3 region has 16 residues. CDR3: CSVDVLSGGPTDTQYF. The CDR3 nucleotides read TGCAGCGTTGATGTTCTATCGGGAGGTCCCACAGATACGCAGTATTTT.

Details on this clonotype: A much larger clone lies a single base off, so this may be a read error. The V call is TRBV20-1, the J call TRBJ1-3; D remains unclear. CDR3 length: 16 amino acids. Germline V gene lookup returns CDR1 DFQATT and CDR2 SNEGSKA (reference sequence). CDR3 residues: CSATPLQISSGNTTYF. The CDR3 nucleotides are TGCAGTGCTACACCCTTACAGATAAGCTCTGGAAACACCACATATTTT.

There are many counts of this clonotype. The chain joins TRBV9 to TRBJ2-7; 9 nucleotides agree with TRBD1. CDR3 length equals 13 residues. Germline V gene lookup returns CDR1 SGDLS and CDR2 YYNGEE. J gave up 8 bases and V 3 bases, and 6 bases lay outside the gene matches. This chain's CDR3 is CASSAGDRVKQYF. The CDR3 bases are TGTGCCAGCAGCGCAGGGGACAGGGTCAAGCAGTACTTC. Full variable domain (remainder filled in from reference TRBV9 and TRBJ2-7): DSGVTQTPKHLITATGQRVTLRCSPRSGDLSVYWYQQSLDQGLQFLIQYYNGEERAKGNILERFSAQQFPDLHSELNLSSLELGDSALYFCASSAGDRVKQYFGPGTRLTVT.

This clonotype was seen ten or more times. The V call is TRBV20-1, the J call TRBJ2-5; 8 bases fit TRBD2. Germline CDR1 is DFQATT and CDR2 is SNEGSKA (reference sequence). The CDR3 is 14 residues long. J gave up 6 bases and V 6 bases, and 12 bases lay outside the gene matches. CDR3 nucleotide sequence: TGCAGTGCCTTCAGCGGGGGAGGGACAAAGACCCAGTACTTC. Translating gives CSAFSGGGTKTQYF.

Note on this clonotype: A much larger clone lies a single base off, so this may be a read error. Since the CDR3 does not end with the conserved phenylalanine or tryptophan, this likely comes from a read error. The chain is built from TRBV7-2 and TRBJ2-7; tentative D call: TRBD1 (6 bases). Trimming removed 1 base at V and 2 bases at J, with 9 bases between. Germline loops: CDR1 SGHTA, CDR2 FQGNSA. The CDR3 is 14 amino acids. Written as DNA, the CDR3 is TGTGCCAGCAGCTTAGTGGGGGCCACCTACGAGCAGTACCTC. It encodes CASSLVGATYEQYL.

This clonotype was observed many times. V and J are TRBV5-1 and TRBJ1-6, with D possibly matching TRBD1 (6 bases). The CDR3 runs 15 residues. Trimming stripped 1 base from V and 9 bases from J, with 14 bases between. CDR1 and CDR2 from the germline V gene are SGHRS and YFSETQ. CDR3 in amino acids: CASSLTGGPGSPLHF. The DNA for the CDR3 is TGCGCCAGCAGCTTGACTGGGGGCCCCGGTTCACCCCTCCACTTT.

The genes are TRBV19 and TRBJ1-2; no definite D call. Between the trimmed V and J ends, which lost 2 bases and 5 bases, there was a span of 12 bases. The CDR3 runs to 14 residues. From germline, CDR1 is LNHDA and CDR2 SQIVND (reference sequence). CDR3 nucleotides: TGTGCCAGTAGTATAACACTGTCACCGTATGGCTACACCTTC. It translates to CASSITLSPYGYTF.

The rearrangement uses TRBV19 and TRBJ2-7; 7 bases are shared with TRBD2. The CDR3 extends over 16 amino acids. Trimming cost V 3 bases and J 3 bases; bases outside gene matches: 11. Germline assignment: CDR1 LNHDA and CDR2 SQIVND (reference sequence). CDR3 in DNA: TGTGCCAGTAGTATTGGCCCCGGGACTACGAGCTACGAGCAGTACTTC. This sequence encodes CASSIGPGTTSYEQYF. Supplemented by reference TRBV19 and TRBJ2-7, the full variable domain reads DGGITQSPKYLFRKEGQNVTLSCEQNLNHDAMYWYRQDPGQGLRLIYYSQIVNDFQKGDIAEGYSVSREKKESFPLTVTSAQKNPTAFYLCASSIGPGTTSYEQYFGPGTRLTVT.

This clonotype was recorded once. One end of the junction varies from germline; a read error may be responsible. The genes are TRBV20-1 and TRBJ1-6, with no clear D. CDR1 and CDR2 (germline): DFQATT, SNEGSKA (reference sequence). The CDR3 runs 15 residues. CDR3 sequence reads: CSARRRSSYTSPLHF. In nucleotides, the CDR3 is TGCAGTGCTAGACGGCGTAGCTCCTATACTTCACCCCTCCACTTT.

The chain has TRBV7-3 and TRBJ1-6; 11 bases are a match to TRBD1. Germline loops: CDR1 SGHTA, CDR2 FQGTGA. The V segment lost 4 bases and the J segment 8 bases; nucleotides outside the gene matches: 4. The CDR3 is 15 amino acids. The CDR3, as DNA: TGTGCCAGCAGCTCGCCGGGACAGGGGGATTCACCCCTCCACTTT. As protein: CASSSPGQGDSPLHF.

This clonotype was detected ten times or more. This chain uses TRBV15 with TRBJ1-5, with D perhaps matching TRBD1 (6 bases). CDR1 is LNHNV and CDR2 is YYDKDF in the germline V gene (reference sequence). CDR3 length: 16 amino acids. V was shortened by 1 base and J by 5 bases, with 15 bases between the two germline ends. The CDR3 reads CATSRVSPRGDQPQHF. In DNA, the CDR3 is TGTGCCACCAGCAGAGTGTCCCCCAGGGGTGATCAGCCCCAGCATTTT.

This clonotype showed up many times. The rearrangement uses TRBV15 and TRBJ1-1, with TRBD1 as a possible D gene (5 bases). The CDR3 totals 16 residues. Trimming removed 0 bases at V and 1 base at J, with 12 bases between. Per the germline V gene, CDR1 is LNHNV and CDR2 is YYDKDF (reference sequence). The CDR3 region is CATSRDRGLGNTEAFF. CDR3 DNA: TGTGCCACCAGCAGAGATAGGGGCCTCGGGAACACTGAAGCTTTCTTT.